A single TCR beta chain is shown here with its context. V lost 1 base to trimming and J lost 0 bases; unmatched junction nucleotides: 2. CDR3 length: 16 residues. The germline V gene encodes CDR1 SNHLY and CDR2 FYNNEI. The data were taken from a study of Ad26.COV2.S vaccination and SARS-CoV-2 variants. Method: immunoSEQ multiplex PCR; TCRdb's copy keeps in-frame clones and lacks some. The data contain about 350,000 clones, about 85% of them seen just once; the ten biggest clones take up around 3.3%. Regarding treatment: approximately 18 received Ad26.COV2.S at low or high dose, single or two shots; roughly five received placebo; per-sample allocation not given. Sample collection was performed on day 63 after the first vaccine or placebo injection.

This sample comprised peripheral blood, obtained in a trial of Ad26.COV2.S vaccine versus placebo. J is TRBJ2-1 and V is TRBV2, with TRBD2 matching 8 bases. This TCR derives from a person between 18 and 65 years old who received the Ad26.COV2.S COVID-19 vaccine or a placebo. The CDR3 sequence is CASSEEAGGSYNEQFF. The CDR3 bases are TGTGCCAGCAGTGAAGAGGCGGGAGGCTCCTACAATGAGCAGTTCTTC.